The 18 T cell receptor beta chains below all came from one sample that was sequenced in a study of T-cell memory formation after mild COVID-19. TCRdb analysed the 5' RACE reads with MiXCR anew, one entry per CDR3 protein. The sample yields about 400,000 distinct CDR3 sequences, 24% seen once. The source material was PBMCs or a T cell subset sorted from them (not recorded which). The receptors shown here come from an adult woman who had mild COVID-19 (a few samples of this study predate the infection). Cell type and time point are not known.

Only a few counts were recorded for this clonotype. The V gene is TRBV12-3 or TRBV12-4, the J gene TRBJ2-3, with D perhaps matching TRBD2 (6 bases). Trimming pared 6 bases from V and 6 bases from J, leaving 16 bases between. This CDR3 is built from 14 residues. This chain's CDR3 is CASSPWGGGDTQYF. CDR3 coding DNA: TGTGCCAGCAGCCCGTGGGGTGGGGGGGATACGCAGTATTTT.

This chain joins TRBV9 and TRBJ2-1, with TRBD1 matching 8 bases. After removal of 4 bases from V and 6 bases from J, the junction contained 6 bases not matched to a gene. Germline CDR1 is SGDLS and CDR2 is YYNGEE. This CDR3 has 14 amino acids. The CDR3 nucleotides read TGTGCCAGCAGCACTACTACAGGGGGCAATGAGCAGTTCTTC. It encodes CASSTTTGGNEQFF.

This clonotype has a handful of counts. This chain links TRBV29-1 with TRBJ1-5; D ambiguous. The V end was cut by 0 bases, the J end by 3 bases, with 6 bases between. Per the germline V gene, CDR1 is SQVTM and CDR2 is ANQGSEA. The CDR3 consists of 13 residues. The DNA for the CDR3 is TGCAGCGTTGAAGAGAACAACAATCAGCCCCAGCATTTT. This gives the protein CSVEENNNQPQHF.

The table lists this clonotype with a few counts. The chain is built from TRBV29-1 and TRBJ2-2; D ambiguous. Trimming removed 7 bases at V and 6 bases at J, with 15 bases between. Germline CDR1 reads SQVTM; CDR2 reads ANQGSEA. The CDR3 runs 13 residues. Here the CDR3 reads CSGSSVRPGELFF. Written as DNA, the CDR3 is TGCAGCGGGAGTTCCGTACGACCCGGGGAGCTGTTTTTT.

This clonotype has just a few counts. CDR3 in amino acids: CASSFRGVAQETQYF. Written as DNA, the CDR3 is TGTGCCAGCAGTTTTCGGGGGGTAGCCCAAGAGACCCAGTACTTC. The chain combines TRBV12-3 or TRBV12-4 with TRBJ2-5; TRBD2 matches at 7 bases. J was trimmed by 1 base and V by 3 bases; bases with no gene match: 5. The CDR3 is 15 amino acids.

CDR3 DNA sequence: TGCAGTGCTAGAACAAGGGGACTAGCGACCCTAGGGACCCAGTACTTC. As protein: CSARTRGLATLGTQYF. The V and J genes are TRBV20-1 and TRBJ2-5; TRBD2 matches at 10 bases. CDR3 length: 16 amino acids. V shed 2 bases, J shed 7 bases, and the junction held 13 bases outside the gene matches. Germline lookup yields CDR1 DFQATT and CDR2 SNEGSKA (reference sequence).

This clonotype was counted only a few times. The genes are TRBV7-8 and TRBJ2-1; 14 nucleotides line up with TRBD2. V was clipped by 4 bases and J by 6 bases; unmatched bases: 2. Germline values: CDR1 SGHVS, CDR2 FQNEAQ. The CDR3 sequence is 15 residues long. This CDR3 reads CASSSTSGRGNEQFF. In DNA, the CDR3 is TGTGCCAGCAGCTCGACTAGCGGGAGGGGCAATGAGCAGTTCTTC.

At least ten counts were recorded for this clonotype. V gene TRBV7-9 combines with J gene TRBJ1-5, with unresolved D. The CDR3 contains 12 residues. Germline V gene sequence: CDR1 SEHNR, CDR2 FQNEAQ (reference sequence). V lost 1 base and J lost 4, with 2 bases in between. CDR3 region: CASSLGNQPQHF. The CDR3 DNA reads as TGTGCCAGCAGCTTAGGGAATCAGCCCCAGCATTTT.

The chain recombines TRBV20-1 with TRBJ2-1, with 9 bases fitting TRBD2. Germline CDR1 reads DFQATT; CDR2 reads SNEGSKA (reference sequence). The ends lost 6 bases at V and 1 base at J; junction bases unmatched: 7. The CDR3 has 15 amino acids. The CDR3 sequence is CSAPGSGRSYNEQFF. CDR3 nucleotide sequence: TGCAGTGCCCCGGGGAGCGGGAGGTCCTACAATGAGCAGTTCTTC.

The V and J genes are TRBV15 and TRBJ1-2; TRBD1 matches 7 bases. From germline, CDR1 is LNHNV and CDR2 YYDKDF (reference sequence). CDR3 length: 15 residues. V dropped 0 bases and J dropped 8; count of bases not matched to a gene: 9. The CDR3 bases are TGTGCCACCAGCAGAGATCAGGGGGGACCTTCAGGCTACACCTTC. Its protein is CATSRDQGGPSGYTF.

The CDR3 here is CASSLGRGRGVTEAFF. In nucleotides, the CDR3 is TGCGCCAGCAGCTTGGGCAGGGGGCGAGGGGTCACTGAAGCTTTCTTT. The chain links TRBV5-1 to TRBJ1-1; 8 nucleotides agree with TRBD1. The J segment lost 4 bases and the V segment lost 0 bases, leaving 8 bases of the junction unmatched. CDR1 SGHRS and CDR2 YFSETQ come from the germline V gene. This CDR3 region has 16 residues.

The chain is built from TRBV9 and TRBJ2-1; 9 bases align to TRBD1. Trimming cost V 4 bases and J 8 bases; bases outside gene matches: 13. This CDR3 is built from 16 residues. From germline, CDR1 is SGDLS and CDR2 YYNGEE. The CDR3 DNA reads as TGTGCCAGCAGCCCTCGACAGGGGGGACCACGGTATGAGCAGTTCTTC. It specifies CASSPRQGGPRYEQFF.

DNA of the CDR3: TGCAGCGTCCGAGAGCAAGAGGGATCCTACGAGCAGTACTTC. This gives the protein CSVREQEGSYEQYF. V gene TRBV29-1 combines with J gene TRBJ2-7; possible D gene TRBD2, 5 bases. The CDR3 spans 14 residues. With 6 bases removed from V and 1 base from J, the gap between germline ends came to 16 bases. Germline loops: CDR1 SQVTM, CDR2 ANQGSEA.

The chain couples TRBV19 to TRBJ2-6, with unresolved D. Trimming took off 2 bases at V and 3 bases at J, with 8 bases between the two ends. From germline, CDR1 is LNHDA and CDR2 SQIVND (reference sequence). The CDR3 consists of 15 residues. The CDR3 sequence: CASSIQEYGANVLTF. The CDR3, as DNA: TGTGCCAGTAGTATACAGGAGTATGGGGCCAACGTCCTGACTTTC. Supplemented by reference TRBV19 and TRBJ2-6, the full variable domain reads DGGITQSPKYLFRKEGQNVTLSCEQNLNHDAMYWYRQDPGQGLRLIYYSQIVNDFQKGDIAEGYSVSREKKESFPLTVTSAQKNPTAFYLCASSIQEYGANVLTFGAGSRLTVL.

The chain joins TRBV12-3 or TRBV12-4 to TRBJ1-5, with D hard to call. The CDR3 sequence is 12 residues long. V was cut by 6 bases and J by 6 bases, with 9 bases left in between. The CDR3 nucleotides read TGTGCCAGCAGCCTTCAACGTCAGCCCCAGCATTTT. Residues: CASSLQRQPQHF.

The V gene is TRBV7-9, the J gene TRBJ2-7, with 7 bases fitting TRBD2. Trimming took 3 bases from V and 1 from J; bases not matched to a gene: 12. This CDR3 is built from 17 residues. The V gene's germline CDR1 is SEHNR and CDR2 FQNEAQ (reference sequence). This CDR3 reads CASSLRESGPASYEQYF. CDR3 nucleotides: TGTGCCAGCAGCTTGCGGGAGAGCGGGCCGGCTTCCTACGAGCAGTACTTC.

This clonotype was found many times. This rearrangement joins TRBV5-1 to TRBJ1-1, with a possible D match to TRBD1 (5 bases). The CDR3 is 17 amino acids. In germline, CDR1 is SGHRS, CDR2 YFSETQ. With 3 bases removed from V and 0 bases from J, the gap between germline ends came to 18 bases. Here the CDR3 reads CASSSQGATGMNTEAFF. CDR3 DNA sequence: TGCGCCAGCAGCTCGCAGGGTGCTACGGGCATGAACACTGAAGCTTTCTTT. Supplemented by reference TRBV5-1 and TRBJ1-1, the full variable domain reads KAGVTQTPRYLIKTRGQQVTLSCSPISGHRSVSWYQQTPGQGLQFLFEYFSETQRNKGNFPGRFSGRQFSNSRSEMNVSTLELGDSALYLCASSSQGATGMNTEAFFGQGTRLTVV.

This clonotype was observed a handful of times. The chain links TRBV11-2 to TRBJ2-1; D is perhaps TRBD1 or TRBD2 (5 bases each). This CDR3 is 17 amino acids long. V was trimmed by 1 base and J by 7 bases, leaving 20 bases between them. In germline, CDR1 is SGHAT, CDR2 FQNNGV. CDR3 protein: CASSLGRRPGLKNEQFF. The CDR3 DNA reads as TGTGCCAGCAGCTTAGGTCGACGGCCGGGGCTGAAGAATGAGCAGTTCTTC. Supplemented by reference TRBV11-2 and TRBJ2-1, the full variable domain reads EAGVAQSPRYKIIEKRQSVAFWCNPISGHATLYWYQQILGQGPKLLIQFQNNGVVDDSQLPKDRFSAERLKGVDSTLKIQPAKLEDSAVYLCASSLGRRPGLKNEQFFGPGTRLTVL.